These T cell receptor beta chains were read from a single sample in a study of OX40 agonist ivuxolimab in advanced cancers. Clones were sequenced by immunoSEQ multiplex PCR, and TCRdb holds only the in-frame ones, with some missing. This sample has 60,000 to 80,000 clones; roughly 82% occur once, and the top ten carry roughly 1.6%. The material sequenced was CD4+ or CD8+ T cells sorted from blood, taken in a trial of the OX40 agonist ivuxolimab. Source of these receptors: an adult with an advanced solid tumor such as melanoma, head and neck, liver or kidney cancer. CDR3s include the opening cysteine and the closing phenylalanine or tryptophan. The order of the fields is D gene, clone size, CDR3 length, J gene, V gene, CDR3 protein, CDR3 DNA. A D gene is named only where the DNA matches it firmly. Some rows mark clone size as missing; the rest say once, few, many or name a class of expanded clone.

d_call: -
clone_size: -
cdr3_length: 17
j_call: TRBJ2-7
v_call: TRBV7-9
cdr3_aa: CASSQVVGPVRTYEQYF
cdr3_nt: TGTGCCAGCAGCCAAGTAGTCGGACCTGTCCGCACCTACGAGCAGTACTTC

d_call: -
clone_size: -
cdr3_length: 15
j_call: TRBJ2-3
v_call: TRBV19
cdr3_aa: CASAPGQGNTDTQYF
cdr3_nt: TGTGCCAGTGCCCCAGGGCAGGGGAACACAGATACGCAGTATTTT

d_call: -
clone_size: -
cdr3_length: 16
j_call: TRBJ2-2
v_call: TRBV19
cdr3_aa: CASTPRGRAGTGELFF
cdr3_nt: TGTGCCAGTACCCCACGCGGCAGGGCGGGCACCGGGGAGCTGTTTTTT

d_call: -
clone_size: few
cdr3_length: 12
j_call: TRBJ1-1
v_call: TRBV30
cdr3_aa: CALQGGNTEAFF
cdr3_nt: TGTGCCTTGCAGGGTGGGAACACTGAAGCTTTCTTT

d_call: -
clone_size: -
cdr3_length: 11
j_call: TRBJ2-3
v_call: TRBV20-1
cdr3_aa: CSALYGDTQYF
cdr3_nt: TGCAGTGCTCTTTACGGAGATACGCAGTATTTT

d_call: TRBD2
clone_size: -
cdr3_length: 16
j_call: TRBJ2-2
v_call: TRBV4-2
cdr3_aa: CASSQAAGGNTGELFF
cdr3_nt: TGTGCCAGCAGCCAAGCGGCGGGAGGGAACACCGGGGAGCTGTTTTTT

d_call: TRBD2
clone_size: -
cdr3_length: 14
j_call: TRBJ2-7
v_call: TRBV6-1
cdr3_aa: CASRRGGTSGEQYF
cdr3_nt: TGTGCCAGCAGACGCGGGGGGACCTCTGGCGAGCAGTACTTC

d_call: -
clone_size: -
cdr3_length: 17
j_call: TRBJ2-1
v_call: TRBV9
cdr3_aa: CASSPTERTSSYNEQFF
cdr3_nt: TGTGCCAGCAGCCCTACGGAGCGGACCAGCTCCTACAATGAGCAGTTCTTC

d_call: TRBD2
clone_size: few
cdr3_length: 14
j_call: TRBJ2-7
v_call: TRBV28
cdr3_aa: CASSPAGDLLEQYF
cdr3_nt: TGTGCCAGCAGTCCAGCGGGAGATCTTCTCGAGCAGTACTTC

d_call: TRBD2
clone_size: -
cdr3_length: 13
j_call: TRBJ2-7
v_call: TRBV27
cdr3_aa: CASSGTTSYEQYF
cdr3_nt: TGTGCCAGCTCCGGGACTACTTCCTACGAGCAGTACTTC

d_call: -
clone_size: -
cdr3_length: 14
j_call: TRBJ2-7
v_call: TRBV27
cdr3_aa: CATPQGRGGYEQYF
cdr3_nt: TGTGCCACCCCTCAGGGAAGAGGGGGCTACGAGCAGTACTTC

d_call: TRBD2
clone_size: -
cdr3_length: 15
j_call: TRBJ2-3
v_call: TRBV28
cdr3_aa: CASRLAGGPGDTQYF
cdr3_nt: TGTGCCAGCAGGCTAGCGGGAGGGCCAGGAGATACGCAGTATTTT

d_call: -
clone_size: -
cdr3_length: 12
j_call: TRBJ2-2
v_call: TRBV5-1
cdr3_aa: CASSLSTGELFF
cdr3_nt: TGCGCCAGCAGCCTAAGCACCGGGGAGCTGTTTTTT

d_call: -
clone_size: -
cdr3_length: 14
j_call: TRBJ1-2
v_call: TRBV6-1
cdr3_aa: CASSEKEGFTGYTF
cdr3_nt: TGTGCCAGCAGTGAAAAGGAGGGCTTTACAGGCTACACCTTC